This TCR beta chain was observed in a study of cytomegalovirus exposure and HLA in healthy donors. A multiplex PCR was run with 60 Vbeta primers and 13 Jbeta primers. The data were produced by immunoSEQ multiplex PCR, yet TCRdb's version contains in-frame clones alone and is incomplete. The table lists about 130,000 clones, about 68% of them singletons, with 4% in the top ten. V was cut by 0 bases and J by 10 bases, with 11 bases left in between. Per germline, CDR1 SGHDN and CDR2 FVKESK. The CDR3 has 13 amino acids. This TCR was sampled from a man aged 35 to 55 in good health and CMV-seropositive. The chain carries TRBV14 and TRBJ2-3; possible D gene TRBD2, 6 bases. Input material: PBMCs. The CDR3 spells CASSQDKEGAQYF. The CDR3, as DNA: TGTGCCAGCAGCCAAGATAAGGAGGGTGCGCAGTATTTT.